This T cell receptor beta chain stems from a study of cytomegalovirus exposure and HLA in healthy donors. This clone was picked up a small number of times. Its antigen is undetermined. This sample includes further DNA sequences coding for the same CDR3. Participants comprised healthy donors of bone marrow. General study findings and limits: Several V segments, TRBV6-2 and TRBV6-3 among them, could not be told apart and were dropped. Common viral pathogens seemed to be connected with several of the most significant clusters, according to a later analysis.

CDR3 length equals 14 residues. The V gene's germline CDR1 is GTSNPN and CDR2 SVGIG (reference sequence). The V and J ends lost 3 bases and 4 bases respectively, with 12 bases between them. PCR employed 60 Vbeta and 13 Jbeta primers. The protocol was immunoSEQ multiplex PCR, while the TCRdb copy is restricted to in-frame clones and leaves out a portion. The data contain about 82,000 clones, 9.5% to 13% of them singletons. This TCR was sampled from a man between 60 and 75 years old in good health and CMV-seropositive. This sequence joins TRBV30 and TRBJ1-4, with D maybe TRBD1 (5 bases). Sequencing was done on a sample of PBMCs. The CDR3 region has the DNA TGTGCCTGGAGGCCGGGACTATTTAATGAAAAACTGTTTTTT. Amino acids: CAWRPGLFNEKLFF.